This TCR beta chain was documented in a study of cytomegalovirus exposure and HLA in healthy donors. Study-wide results and limits: A previous analysis found most TCR beta V segments productive roughly 87% or roughly 30% of the time. The study carried out a later analysis of TCR beta sequences. It associated 15,000 to 20,000 of them with specific HLA alleles at a false discovery rate of 0.05. Available immune exposure information covered CMV serostatus only.

Comments on this clone: What it binds is unknown.

It was with 60 Vbeta and 13 Jbeta primers that the PCR ran. TCRdb's copy holds only in-frame clones and misses some; the assay was immunoSEQ multiplex PCR. The top ten clones hold roughly 7.6% of a sample with about 160,000 clones, roughly 80% of them seen once. This CDR3 region has 17 residues. Germline assignment: CDR1 SGDLS and CDR2 YYNGEE. The germline V and J ends were trimmed by 0 bases and 0 bases, with 12 bases remaining between them. This receptor was obtained from a woman aged 30 to 39 in good health and CMV-seropositive. The sequenced material came from PBMCs. The chain links TRBV9 to TRBJ2-2; D is unclear. CDR3 sequence reads: CASSVGGRLTNTGELFF. The CDR3 DNA reads as TGTGCCAGCAGCGTAGGTGGCAGGCTAACGAACACCGGGGAGCTGTTTTTT.